These 18 T cell receptor beta chains came from one sample sequenced in a study of T-cell memory formation after mild COVID-19. From the 5' RACE reads, TCRdb called clonotypes with MiXCR, one entry per CDR3 protein. The sample records roughly 450,000 distinct CDR3 sequences, 15% to 20% being singletons. Source material: PBMCs or a T cell subset sorted from them (not recorded which). The receptors derive from an adult woman who had mild COVID-19 (a few samples of this study predate the infection). Cell type and time point are not known.

This clonotype was counted between two and nine times. The genes are TRBV7-2 and TRBJ2-7; D might be TRBD1 (6 bases). V lost 8 bases, J lost 3 bases, and 14 bases lay in between. CDR3 length: 13 amino acids. The V gene's germline CDR1 is SGHTA and CDR2 FQGNSA. CDR3 protein: CASSDRPDYEQYF. The CDR3 nucleotides are TGTGCCAGCTCAGACAGGCCGGACTACGAGCAGTACTTC.

V and J are TRBV12-3 or TRBV12-4 and TRBJ1-1; no definite D call. The CDR3 is 16 residues long. The V end lost 6 bases, the J end lost 3 bases, and 20 bases lay between the germline ends. CDR3 bases: TGTGCCAGCAGCCATGTGGTGGGGTTCTCGGACACTGAAGCTTTCTTT. As protein: CASSHVVGFSDTEAFF.

This clonotype has only a few counts. The chain joins TRBV20-1 to TRBJ2-7; no definite D call. CDR3 size: 12 residues. Germline V gene data show CDR1 as DFQATT and CDR2 as SNEGSKA (reference sequence). Trimming shortened V by 6 bases and J by 7 bases, and 16 bases separated the two germline ends. In DNA, the CDR3 is TGCAGTGCGAAGTTCCGGGTAGGAGAGCAGTACTTC. This translates into CSAKFRVGEQYF.

This clonotype has more than one count but fewer than ten. The chain joins TRBV29-1 to TRBJ2-1; 10 positions agree with TRBD2. V shed 0 bases, J shed 6 bases, and the junction held 8 bases outside the gene matches. CDR3 length: 16 amino acids. Germline V gene data show CDR1 as SQVTM and CDR2 as ANQGSEA. CDR3 sequence (DNA): TGCAGCGTTGAAGATGTCTTCCTAGCGGGGGCCAATGAGCAGTTCTTC. Translation: CSVEDVFLAGANEQFF.

Many counts were recorded for this clonotype. The chain carries TRBV5-1 and TRBJ2-1, with D unclear. Looked up from germline, CDR1 is SGHRS and CDR2 is YFSETQ. V lost 0 bases and J lost 4, with 14 bases in between. This CDR3 contains 16 residues. The CDR3 spells CASSLEAAGPYNEQFF. In DNA form, the CDR3 reads TGCGCCAGCAGCTTGGAAGCTGCCGGACCTTACAATGAGCAGTTCTTC.

The rearrangement uses TRBV12-3 or TRBV12-4 and TRBJ2-3; D possibly corresponds to TRBD2 (6 bases). V was trimmed by 3 bases and J by 1 base, leaving 11 bases between them. The CDR3 sequence is 15 residues long. The CDR3 here is CASSLPGLGTDTQYF. The CDR3 DNA reads TGTGCCAGCAGTTTGCCGGGACTTGGCACAGATACGCAGTATTTT.

The genes are TRBV11-3 and TRBJ1-1, with D unresolved. Germline CDR1 SGHNT, CDR2 YENEEA. CDR3 length: 13 residues. V gave up 0 bases and J gave up 8 bases, with 10 bases separating them. The DNA of the CDR3 is TGTGCCAGCAGCTTAGAGGGAACGAGCGAAGCTTTCTTT. Its protein product is CASSLEGTSEAFF. The variable domain in full, with the rest retrieved from reference TRBV11-3 and TRBJ1-1, is EAGVVQSPRYKIIEKKQPVAFWCNPISGHNTLYWYLQNLGQGPELLIRYENEEAVDDSQLPKDRFSAERLKGVDSTLKIQPAELGDSAVYLCASSLEGTSEAFFGQGTRLTVV.

DNA for the CDR3: TGTGCCAGCAGCTTAGGAGTAGGTCTAGAAGAAAAACTGTTTTTT. Its protein product is CASSLGVGLEEKLFF. V gene TRBV7-9 combines with J gene TRBJ1-4; D is undetermined. This CDR3 region has 15 residues. V was clipped by 1 base and J by 8 bases, with 14 bases between them. Germline lookup yields CDR1 SEHNR and CDR2 FQNEAQ (reference sequence).

This clonotype was counted a few times. The chain is built from TRBV9 and TRBJ2-2; possibly TRBD1 or TRBD2 for D (6 bases each). V was trimmed by 5 bases and J by 2 bases, leaving 13 bases between them. Germline CDR1 is SGDLS and CDR2 is YYNGEE. This CDR3 is 15 amino acids long. The CDR3 DNA follows: TGTGCCAGCAGGGTGTCGGGGGCTAACACCGGGGAGCTGTTTTTT. It yields the protein CASRVSGANTGELFF.

This chain uses TRBV24-1 with TRBJ2-7, with 10 bases matching TRBD1. V was clipped by 5 bases and J by 6 bases; unmatched bases: 6. Germline CDR1 is KGHDR and CDR2 is SFDVKD. CDR3 length: 14 residues. In DNA, the CDR3 is TGTGCCACCAGTGCACCCGGGACAGGGGCCGAGCAGTACTTC. This encodes CATSAPGTGAEQYF.

In its sample, this clonotype was seen a few times. This rearrangement joins TRBV30 to TRBJ1-5, with 7 bases fitting TRBD1. The CDR3 covers 15 residues. V shed 1 base, J shed 4 bases, and the junction held 7 bases outside the gene matches. Germline CDR1 reads GTSNPN; CDR2 reads SVGIG (reference sequence). The CDR3: CAWSEGGAWNQPQHF. The CDR3 DNA follows: TGTGCCTGGAGTGAAGGGGGCGCTTGGAATCAGCCCCAGCATTTT.

The rearrangement links TRBV19 to TRBJ1-5; possibly TRBD1 for D (5 bases). CDR1 LNHDA and CDR2 SQIVND come from the germline V gene (reference sequence). Deletions cut 3 bases from V and 12 bases from J, with 15 bases between. The CDR3 has 13 amino acids. This CDR3 reads CASSISGNQGQHF. Here the CDR3 DNA reads TGTGCCAGTAGTATTTCCGGCAATCAGGGCCAGCATTTT. The entire variable domain, with the rest obtained from reference TRBV19 and TRBJ1-5, is as follows: DGGITQSPKYLFRKEGQNVTLSCEQNLNHDAMYWYRQDPGQGLRLIYYSQIVNDFQKGDIAEGYSVSREKKESFPLTVTSAQKNPTAFYLCASSISGNQGQHFGDGTRLSIL.

This clonotype was seen just once. Its ends do not fully match the called genes, so a read error is possible. The chain has TRBV3-1 and TRBJ2-5; D is uncertain. This CDR3 is 15 amino acids long. CDR1 and CDR2 (germline): LGHDT, YNNKEL (reference sequence). In DNA form, the CDR3 reads TGTGCAAGCAGCCAACCCCCTGGTAGTGGAGAGACCCAGTACTTC. It yields the protein CASSQPPGSGETQYF.

V usage is TRBV7-2 and J usage is TRBJ2-5; TRBD2 matches at 9 bases. This CDR3 comprises 16 residues. CDR1 is SGHTA, CDR2 FQGNSA, per germline. The J segment lost 2 bases and the V segment lost 5 bases, leaving 9 bases of the junction unmatched. Here the CDR3 reads CASSPPGLAAQETQYF. The CDR3 bases are TGTGCCAGCAGCCCCCCGGGACTAGCAGCACAAGAGACCCAGTACTTC. The whole variable domain, remainder taken from reference TRBV7-2 and TRBJ2-5, is GAGVSQSPSNKVTEKGKDVELRCDPISGHTALYWYRQSLGQGLEFLIYFQGNSAPDKSGLPSDRFSAERTGGSVSTLTIQRTQQEDSAVYLCASSPPGLAAQETQYFGPGTRLLVL.

J is TRBJ2-2 and V is TRBV7-9; 7 positions agree with TRBD2. Germline V gives CDR1 SEHNR, CDR2 FQNEAQ (reference sequence). CDR3 length: 19 amino acids. With V trimmed by 1 base and J by 5 bases, 16 bases remained unmatched. This CDR3 reads CASSLDGELAVPTTGELFF. The DNA for the CDR3 is TGTGCCAGCAGCTTAGATGGGGAGCTAGCGGTGCCCACGACCGGGGAGCTGTTTTTT.

The chain links TRBV20-1 to TRBJ1-5, with D maybe TRBD1 (5 bases). Trimming removed 4 bases at V and 5 bases at J, with 12 bases between. Germline V gene data show CDR1 as DFQATT and CDR2 as SNEGSKA (reference sequence). The CDR3 sequence is 13 residues long. The CDR3 region has the DNA TGCAGTGCTACCGACGGACACTATCAGCCCCAGCATTTT. This gives the protein CSATDGHYQPQHF.

There are a few counts of this clonotype. The rearrangement links TRBV27 to TRBJ2-7, with unresolved D. V gave up 3 bases and J gave up 5 bases, with 14 bases separating them. CDR1 MNHEY and CDR2 SMNVEV come from the germline V gene (reference sequence). The CDR3 is 14 residues long. The CDR3 spells CASSFSRSVNEQYF. The CDR3 coding sequence is TGTGCCAGCAGTTTCAGCAGGTCCGTAAACGAGCAGTACTTC.

V and J are TRBV12-3 or TRBV12-4 and TRBJ1-1, with D possibly matching TRBD1 (5 bases). Trimming cost V 6 bases and J 4 bases, with 12 bases left between them. CDR3 length: 13 residues. CDR3 coding DNA: TGTGCCAGCAGCTGGGGGGTTCGCACTGAAGCTTTCTTT. Residues: CASSWGVRTEAFF.